The sequence of this TCR beta chain was determined in a study of vaccination and CD4 T cells after COVID-19. Treatment meaning: approximately 9-day PBMC culture with coronavirus spike peptide pools or control peptides (ViraFEST assay). A remark on this clonotype: Its specificity is not known.

CDR3 length equals 14 residues. With V trimmed by 2 bases and J by 7 bases, 10 bases remained unmatched. Germline V gene data show CDR1 as SQVTM and CDR2 as ANQGSEA. Cultured CD4+ T cell DNA was sequenced using the Oncomine TCR Beta short-read assay. MiXCR, applied by TCRdb to the PCR reads, yields one record per CDR3 protein. The table includes about 16,000 distinct CDR3 sequences, 45% to 65% detected once. J is TRBJ1-2 and V is TRBV29-1, with 7 bases lining up with TRBD1. The sequenced material came from CD4+ T cells from blood, cultured in vitro. This sequence originates from a human donor who had recovered from COVID-19. In nucleotides, the CDR3 is TGCAGCGTTGAACGCGGGGAGGGGGCTCGTGGCTACACCTTC. This gives the protein CSVERGEGARGYTF. The variable domain in full, with the rest retrieved from reference TRBV29-1 and TRBJ1-2, is SAVISQKPSRDICQRGTSLTIQCQVDSQVTMMFWYRQQPGQSLTLIATANQGSEATYESGFVIDKFPISRPNLTFSTLTVSNMSPEDSSIYLCSVERGEGARGYTFGSGTRLTVV.